This entry describes one T cell receptor (beta chain). The entry originates in a study of blood T cell repertoires in COVID-19. Overall study context: Acute and convalescent COVID-19 specimens originated in the United States, Italy and Spain.

V dropped 0 bases and J dropped 3; count of bases not matched to a gene: 8. Germline V gene lookup returns CDR1 SGHTA and CDR2 FQGNSA. This CDR3 comprises 17 residues. Per the original data handling: Amplification from reference gene primers served as the basis for estimated nucleated cell counts. Some clones are missing from TCRdb's copy, which holds only in-frame ones; the method was immunoSEQ multiplex PCR. V, J and clone size are those of that table, while D and trimming were read from the DNA. The table records approximately 300,000 clones, about 90% of them present only once. The chain combines TRBV7-2 with TRBJ2-1, with 7 positions matching TRBD1. This clonotype originated in a man aged 18 to 30 with active or convalescent COVID-19. The sample was peripheral blood. CDR3 region: CASSLAFSWDSYNEQFF. The DNA for the CDR3 is TGTGCCAGCAGCTTAGCGTTTTCCTGGGACAGCTACAATGAGCAGTTCTTC.